This is a list of T cell receptor beta chains from one sample in a study of preoperative IRX-2 immunotherapy in early breast cancer. The data were produced by immunoSEQ multiplex PCR, yet TCRdb's version contains in-frame clones alone and is incomplete. Here the sample spans more than 30,000 clones, 89% being singletons. The starting material was tumor tissue, obtained after IRX-2 immunotherapy. The receptors were gathered from a human donor with breast cancer. CDR3s include the opening cysteine and the closing phenylalanine or tryptophan. D genes are given only for firm matches.

D gene	CDR3 length	V gene	J gene	CDR3 protein	CDR3 DNA
NA	14	TRBV6-8	TRBJ1-2	CASSYVRENYGYTF	TGTGCCAGCAGTTACGTGCGGGAAAACTATGGCTACACCTTC
TRBD1	17	TRBV30	TRBJ1-3	CAWFVPGQGIPGNTIYF	TGTGCCTGGTTCGTACCGGGACAGGGAATACCTGGAAACACCATATATTTT
NA	17	TRBV11-3	TRBJ1-5	CASSAFSTVYSNQPQHF	TGTGCCAGCAGCGCCTTCTCGACAGTTTATAGCAATCAGCCCCAGCATTTT
TRBD1	14	TRBV18	TRBJ1-2	CASSPGQGSFGYTF	TGTGCCAGCTCACCGGGACAGGGCTCCTTTGGCTACACCTTC
NA	14	TRBV25-1	TRBJ1-4	CASTSEGNSEKLFF	TGTGCCAGCACGTCCGAGGGGAATTCGGAAAAACTGTTTTTT
TRBD1	15	TRBV29-1	TRBJ2-7	CSVAGTGYLGYEQYF	TGCAGCGTTGCCGGGACAGGGTATTTGGGCTACGAGCAGTACTTC
NA	14	TRBV5-1	TRBJ1-1	CASSKDTGRTEAFF	TGCGCCAGCAGTAAGGACACGGGGAGGACTGAAGCTTTCTTT
NA	15	TRBV11-3	TRBJ2-1	CASSLGVAVYNEQFF	TGTGCCAGCAGCTTAGGAGTTGCAGTTTACAATGAGCAGTTCTTC
NA	15	TRBV19	TRBJ1-5	CASSIRFASNQPQHF	TGTGCCAGTAGTATCCGTTTTGCTTCCAATCAGCCCCAGCATTTT
NA	12	TRBV6-8	TRBJ2-7	CAISVDHYEQYF	TGTGCCATCAGTGTGGACCACTACGAGCAGTACTTC
TRBD1	16	TRBV11-3	TRBJ2-2	CASSPGQTQNTGELFF	TGTGCCAGCAGCCCGGGACAGACCCAGAACACCGGGGAGCTGTTTTTT
TRBD1	15	TRBV18	TRBJ1-4	CASTGQRATNEKLFF	TGTGCCAGCACGGGACAGCGGGCAACTAATGAAAAACTGTTTTTT
NA	16	TRBV4-1	TRBJ1-2	CASSQVSEGGDYGYTF	TGCGCCAGCAGCCAAGTTTCGGAGGGAGGGGACTATGGCTACACCTTC
TRBD1	15	TRBV11-3	TRBJ2-1	CASSLAGTVLNEQFF	TGTGCCAGCAGCTTGGCCGGGACAGTTCTGAATGAGCAGTTCTTC
TRBD1	20	TRBV6-8	TRBJ1-4	CASSYSIRPGQGSTNEKLFF	TGTGCCAGCAGTTACTCGATACGTCCGGGACAGGGTTCAACTAATGAAAAACTGTTTTTT
NA	13	TRBV7-1	TRBJ1-1	CASSFEGGSEAFF	TGTGCCAGCAGCTTCGAGGGTGGCAGTGAAGCTTTCTTT
TRBD1	14	TRBV19	TRBJ1-6	CASSLGTGDSPLHF	TGTGCCAGTAGCTTGGGGACAGGGGACTCACCCCTCCACTTT
NA	15	TRBV7-1	TRBJ2-7	CASSLGDLSSYEQYF	TGTGCCAGCAGCTTGGGGGACCTAAGCTCCTACGAGCAGTACTTC
TRBD2	16	TRBV6-8	TRBJ2-1	CAINEFSGGPSNEQFF	TGTGCCATCAACGAGTTTAGCGGGGGGCCCAGCAATGAGCAGTTCTTC
NA	16	TRBV11-3	TRBJ2-7	CASSLGNGFGRDEQYF	TGTGCCAGCAGCTTAGGGAATGGGTTCGGCCGGGACGAGCAGTACTTC
TRBD1	14	TRBV18	TRBJ2-7	CASSLNRGSYEQYF	TGTGCCAGCTCACTAAACAGGGGTTCCTACGAGCAGTACTTC
TRBD1	14	TRBV5-1	TRBJ2-7	CASGLTGATYEQYF	TGCGCCAGCGGATTGACAGGGGCTACCTACGAGCAGTACTTC
NA	14	TRBV28	TRBJ1-3	CATFTGAAGNTIYF	TGTGCCACCTTTACCGGGGCAGCAGGAAACACCATATATTTT
NA	17	TRBV11-3	TRBJ1-5	CASSLVGTLYSNQPQHF	TGTGCCAGCAGCTTAGTAGGGACACTTTATAGCAATCAGCCCCAGCATTTT
NA	13	TRBV30	TRBJ1-1	CAWSRGADTEAFF	TGTGCCTGGAGTCGGGGAGCGGACACTGAAGCTTTCTTT
TRBD2	16	TRBV5-1	TRBJ2-2	CASKRVVSGGTGELFF	TGCGCCAGCAAGAGGGTCGTTAGCGGGGGTACCGGGGAGCTGTTTTTT
NA	13	TRBV7-4	TRBJ2-3	CASSIASTDTQYF	TGTGCCAGCAGCATCGCAAGCACAGATACGCAGTATTTT